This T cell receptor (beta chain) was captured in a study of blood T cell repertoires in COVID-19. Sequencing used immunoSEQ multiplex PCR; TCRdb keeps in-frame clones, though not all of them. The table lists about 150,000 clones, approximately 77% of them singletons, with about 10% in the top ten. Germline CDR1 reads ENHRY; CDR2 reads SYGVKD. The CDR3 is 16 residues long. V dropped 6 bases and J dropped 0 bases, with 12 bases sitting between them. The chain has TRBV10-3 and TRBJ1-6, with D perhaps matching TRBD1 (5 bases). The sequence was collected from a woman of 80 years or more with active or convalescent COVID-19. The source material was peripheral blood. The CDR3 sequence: CAISGQGSSYNSPLHF. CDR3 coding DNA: TGTGCCATCAGCGGGCAGGGCAGCTCCTATAATTCACCCCTCCACTTT.